This TCR beta chain was profiled in a study of cytomegalovirus exposure and HLA in healthy donors. General observations from the study: The finding came from a later analysis; first-cohort TCR clusters tended to co-occur in the roughly 120 validation repertoires. For most TCR sequences rarity was the rule, although some public TCRs occurred in many donors. In vitro checks showed that three CMV-associated chains really do target CMV antigens. Researchers counted 150 to 200 TCR beta chains as cytomegalovirus-associated.

This clone was seen only once. Antigen specificity is unknown. Profiling relied on immunoSEQ multiplex PCR, and the TCRdb table lists in-frame clones only, not all of them. This table has some 67,000 clones, about 94% appearing once. This CDR3 is built from 15 residues. From germline, CDR1 is SGHTA and CDR2 FQGNSA. With 0 bases clipped from V and 1 base from J, the junction kept 1 base outside the gene matches. The clonotype comes from a woman under 30 in good health and CMV-seronegative. Sequences were obtained from PBMCs. The J gene is TRBJ2-3, the V gene TRBV7-2; 7 bases are a match to TRBD2. The CDR3 nucleotides are TGTGCCAGCAGCTTAGCCCGGGGGGGCACAGATACGCAGTATTTT. This codes for CASSLARGGTDTQYF.